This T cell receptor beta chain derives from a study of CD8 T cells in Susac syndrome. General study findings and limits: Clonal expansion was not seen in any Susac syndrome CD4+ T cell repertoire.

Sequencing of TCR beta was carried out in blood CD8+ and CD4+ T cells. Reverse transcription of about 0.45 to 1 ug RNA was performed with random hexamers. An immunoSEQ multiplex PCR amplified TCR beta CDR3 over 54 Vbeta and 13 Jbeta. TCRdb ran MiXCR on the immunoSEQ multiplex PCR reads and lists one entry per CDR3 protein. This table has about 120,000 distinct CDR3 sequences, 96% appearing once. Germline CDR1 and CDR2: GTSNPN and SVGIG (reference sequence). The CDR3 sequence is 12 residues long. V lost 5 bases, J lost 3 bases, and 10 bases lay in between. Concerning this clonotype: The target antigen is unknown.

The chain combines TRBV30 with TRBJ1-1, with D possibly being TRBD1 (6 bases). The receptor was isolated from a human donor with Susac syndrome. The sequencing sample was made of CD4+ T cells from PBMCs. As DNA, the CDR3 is TGTGCCTGGGCTCAGGGGTACACTGAAGCTTTCTTT. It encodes CAWAQGYTEAFF.